The clone carrying this T cell receptor beta chain was observed a handful of times. As yet, its antigen is unknown. Use of 60 Vbeta and 13 Jbeta primers characterized the PCR. Assay used: immunoSEQ multiplex PCR; TCRdb lists only in-frame clones, some missing. The sample contains 150,000 to 200,000 clones, 79% of which appear only once. The entry originates in a study of cytomegalovirus exposure and HLA in healthy donors. Study-level background: There were roughly 80 million unique TCRs (from HLA-typed donors) in an early data release. Study outcomes and limitations: Three chains linked to CMV were shown in vitro to be specific for CMV antigens.

The CDR3 runs to 15 residues. Germline CDR1 is SGHVS and CDR2 is FQNEAQ. Trimming took off 5 bases at V and 7 bases at J, with 18 bases between the two ends. The TCR was taken from a woman younger than 45 in good health and CMV-seropositive. The source material was PBMCs. V is TRBV7-8 and J is TRBJ2-1; D possibly corresponds to TRBD1 (5 bases). CDR3 loop: CASSVREAKRNEQFF. In DNA form, the CDR3 reads TGTGCCAGCAGCGTCAGGGAAGCGAAAAGGAATGAGCAGTTCTTC.